This T cell receptor (beta chain) is drawn from a study of T cell repertoires in cytomegalovirus infection. At the level of the study: Signatures in public TCR beta sequences pointed to both CMV infection and matching HLA type.

Germline V gives CDR1 SEHNR, CDR2 FQNEAQ (reference sequence). This CDR3 has 16 amino acids. J was trimmed by 0 bases and V by 5 bases; bases with no gene match: 9. At least ten counts were recorded for this clonotype. Its antigen is unidentified. One entry per CDR3 protein results from TCRdb running MiXCR on the reads. The table records 800,000 to 950,000 distinct CDR3 sequences, 30% to 35% of them present only once. This sample comprised cultured CD8+ T cells from PBMCs, obtained from culture after CMV antigen stimulation. This sequence originates from a human donor in good health (CMV status not recorded). Some clones in this sample may be carry-over from other donors' samples. The gene calls are TRBV7-9 and TRBJ2-5, with TRBD1 matching over 7 bases. CDR3 residues: CASSTWTGQYQETQYF. The CDR3 bases are TGTGCCAGCAGCACCTGGACAGGCCAGTACCAAGAGACCCAGTACTTC.